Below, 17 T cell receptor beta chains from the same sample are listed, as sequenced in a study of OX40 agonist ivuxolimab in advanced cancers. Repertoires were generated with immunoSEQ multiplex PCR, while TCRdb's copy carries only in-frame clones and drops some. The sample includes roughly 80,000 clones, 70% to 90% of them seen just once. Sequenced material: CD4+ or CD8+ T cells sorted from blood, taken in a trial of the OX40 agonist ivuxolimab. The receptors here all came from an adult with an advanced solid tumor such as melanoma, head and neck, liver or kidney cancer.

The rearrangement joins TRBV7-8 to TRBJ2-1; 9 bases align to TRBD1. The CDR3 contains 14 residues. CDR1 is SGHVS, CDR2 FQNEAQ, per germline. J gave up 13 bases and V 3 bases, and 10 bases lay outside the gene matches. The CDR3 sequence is CASSLNRDRDYQFF. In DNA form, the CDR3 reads TGTGCCAGCAGCTTGAACCGGGACAGGGATTATCAGTTCTTC. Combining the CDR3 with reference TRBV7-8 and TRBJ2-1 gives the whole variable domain GAGVSQSPRYKVAKRGQDVALRCDPISGHVSLFWYQQALGQGPEFLTYFQNEAQLDKSGLPSDRFFAERPEGSVSTLKIQRTQQEDSAVYLCASSLNRDRDYQFFGPGTRLTVL.

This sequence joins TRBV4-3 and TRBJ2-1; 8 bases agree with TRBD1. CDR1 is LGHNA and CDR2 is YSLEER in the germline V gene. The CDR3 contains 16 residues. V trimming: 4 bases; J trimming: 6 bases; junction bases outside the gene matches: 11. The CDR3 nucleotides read TGCGCCAGCAGCCTACACCCGACAGGGGTATCCAATGAGCAGTTCTTC. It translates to CASSLHPTGVSNEQFF.

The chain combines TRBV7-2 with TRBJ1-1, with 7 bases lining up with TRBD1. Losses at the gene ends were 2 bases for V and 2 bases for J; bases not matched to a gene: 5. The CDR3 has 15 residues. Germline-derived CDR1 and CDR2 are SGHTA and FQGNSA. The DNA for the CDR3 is TGTGCCAGCAGCTTACAGGGGACAGCAAACACTGAAGCTTTCTTT. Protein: CASSLQGTANTEAFF. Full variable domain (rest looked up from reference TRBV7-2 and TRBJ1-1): GAGVSQSPSNKVTEKGKDVELRCDPISGHTALYWYRQSLGQGLEFLIYFQGNSAPDKSGLPSDRFSAERTGGSVSTLTIQRTQQEDSAVYLCASSLQGTANTEAFFGQGTRLTVV.

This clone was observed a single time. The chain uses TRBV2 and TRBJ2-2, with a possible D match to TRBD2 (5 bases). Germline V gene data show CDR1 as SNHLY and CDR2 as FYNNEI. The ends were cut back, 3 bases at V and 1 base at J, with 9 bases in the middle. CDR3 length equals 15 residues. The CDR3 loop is CASSDSAGNTGELFF. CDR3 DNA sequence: TGTGCCAGCAGTGATTCTGCGGGGAACACCGGGGAGCTGTTTTTT.

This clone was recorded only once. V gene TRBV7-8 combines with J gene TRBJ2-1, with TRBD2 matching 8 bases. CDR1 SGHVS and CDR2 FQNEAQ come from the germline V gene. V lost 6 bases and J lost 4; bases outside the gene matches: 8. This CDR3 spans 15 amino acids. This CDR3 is CASRRRVAGYNEQFF. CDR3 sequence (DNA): TGTGCCAGCAGAAGGCGGGTAGCGGGGTACAATGAGCAGTTCTTC.

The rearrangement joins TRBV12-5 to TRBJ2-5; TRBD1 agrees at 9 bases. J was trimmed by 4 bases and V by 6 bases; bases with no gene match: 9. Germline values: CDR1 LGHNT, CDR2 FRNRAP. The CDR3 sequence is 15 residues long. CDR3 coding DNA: TGTGCTAGTGGCGCTGGGACAGGGCTCACAGAGACCCAGTACTTC. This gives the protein CASGAGTGLTETQYF.

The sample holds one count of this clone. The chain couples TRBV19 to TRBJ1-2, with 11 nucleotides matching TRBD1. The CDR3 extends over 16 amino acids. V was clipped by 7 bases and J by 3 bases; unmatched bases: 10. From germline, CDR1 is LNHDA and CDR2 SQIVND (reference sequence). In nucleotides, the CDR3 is TGTGCCAGTAAGGGGACAGGGGGAAGGGGGGACTATGGCTACACCTTC. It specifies CASKGTGGRGDYGYTF.

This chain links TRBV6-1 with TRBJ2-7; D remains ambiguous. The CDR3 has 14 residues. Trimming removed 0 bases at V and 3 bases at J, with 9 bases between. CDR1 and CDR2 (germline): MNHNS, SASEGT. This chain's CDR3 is CASSEAFGNYEQYF. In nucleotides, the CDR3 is TGTGCCAGCAGTGAAGCCTTTGGGAACTACGAGCAGTACTTC.

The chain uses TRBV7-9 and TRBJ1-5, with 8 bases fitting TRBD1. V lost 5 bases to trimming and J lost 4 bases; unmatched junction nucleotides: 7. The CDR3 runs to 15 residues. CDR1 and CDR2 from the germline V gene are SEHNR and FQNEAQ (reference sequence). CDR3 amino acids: CASSLGTGGNQPQHF. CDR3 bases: TGTGCCAGCAGCCTCGGGACAGGAGGGAATCAGCCCCAGCATTTT.

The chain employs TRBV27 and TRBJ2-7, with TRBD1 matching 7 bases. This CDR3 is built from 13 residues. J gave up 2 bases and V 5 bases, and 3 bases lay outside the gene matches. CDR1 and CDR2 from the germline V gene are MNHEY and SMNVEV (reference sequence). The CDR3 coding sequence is TGTGCCAGCAGTCAGCAGGGGGCCTACGAGCAGTACTTC. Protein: CASSQQGAYEQYF.

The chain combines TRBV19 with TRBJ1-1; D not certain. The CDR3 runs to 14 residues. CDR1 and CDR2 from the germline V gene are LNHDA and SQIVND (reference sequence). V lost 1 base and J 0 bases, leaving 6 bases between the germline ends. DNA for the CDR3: TGTGCCAGTAGTATAGGCGAGATGAACACTGAAGCTTTCTTT. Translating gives CASSIGEMNTEAFF. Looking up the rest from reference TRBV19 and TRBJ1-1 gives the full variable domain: DGGITQSPKYLFRKEGQNVTLSCEQNLNHDAMYWYRQDPGQGLRLIYYSQIVNDFQKGDIAEGYSVSREKKESFPLTVTSAQKNPTAFYLCASSIGEMNTEAFFGQGTRLTVV.

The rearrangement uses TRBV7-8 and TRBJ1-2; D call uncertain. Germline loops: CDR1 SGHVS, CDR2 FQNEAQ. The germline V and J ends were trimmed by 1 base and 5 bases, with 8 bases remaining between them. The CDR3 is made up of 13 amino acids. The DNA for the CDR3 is TGTGCCAGCAGCTTAGGGAGCGTTTATGGCTACACCTTC. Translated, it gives CASSLGSVYGYTF.

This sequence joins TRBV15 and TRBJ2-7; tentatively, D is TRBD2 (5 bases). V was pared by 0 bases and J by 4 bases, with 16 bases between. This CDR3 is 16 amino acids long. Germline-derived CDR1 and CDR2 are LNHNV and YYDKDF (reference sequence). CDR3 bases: TGTGCCACCAGCAGAGAGTCTGCTTTTCGGAGGTACGAGCAGTACTTC. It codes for CATSRESAFRRYEQYF.

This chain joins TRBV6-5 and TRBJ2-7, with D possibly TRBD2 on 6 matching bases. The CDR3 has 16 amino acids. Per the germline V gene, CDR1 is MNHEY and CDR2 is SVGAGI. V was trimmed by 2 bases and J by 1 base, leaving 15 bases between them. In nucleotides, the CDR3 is TGTGCCAGCAGTTACAGCGCGGGACTGGTATCCTACGAGCAGTACTTC. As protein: CASSYSAGLVSYEQYF.

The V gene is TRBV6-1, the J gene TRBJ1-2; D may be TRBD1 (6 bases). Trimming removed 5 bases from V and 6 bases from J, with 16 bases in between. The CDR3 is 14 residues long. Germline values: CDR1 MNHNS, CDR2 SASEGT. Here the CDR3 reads CASSLYRAEDGYTF. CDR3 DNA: TGTGCCAGCAGTTTGTACAGGGCGGAAGATGGCTACACCTTC.

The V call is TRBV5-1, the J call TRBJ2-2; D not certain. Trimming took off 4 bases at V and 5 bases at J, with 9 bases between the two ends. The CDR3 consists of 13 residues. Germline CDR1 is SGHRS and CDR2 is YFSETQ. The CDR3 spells CASSPLDTGELFF. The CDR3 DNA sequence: TGCGCCAGCAGCCCCCTGGATACCGGGGAGCTGTTTTTT.

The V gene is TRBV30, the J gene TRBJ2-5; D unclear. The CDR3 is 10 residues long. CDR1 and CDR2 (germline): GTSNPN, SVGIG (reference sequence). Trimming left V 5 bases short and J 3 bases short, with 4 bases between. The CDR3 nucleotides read TGTGCCTGGGGGGAAGAGACCCAGTACTTC. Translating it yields CAWGEETQYF. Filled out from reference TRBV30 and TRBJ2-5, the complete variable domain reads SQTIHQWPATLVQPVGSPLSLECTVEGTSNPNLYWYRQAAGRGLQLLFYSVGIGQISSEVPQNLSASRPQDRQFILSSKKLLLSDSGFYLCAWGEETQYFGPGTRLLVL.